The 19 T cell receptor beta chains presented below share a single source sample, sequenced in a study of T cell responses to AZD1222 COVID-19 vaccine. This table comes from immunoSEQ multiplex PCR, and its TCRdb copy is limited to in-frame clones, with some not included. Counted here are 130,000 or so clones, 70% to 90% occurring once; the ten biggest clones make up almost 9.5%. The specimen comprised peripheral blood, sampled on day 0 of AZD1222 vaccination. All receptors come from an adult in good health.

In its sample, this clone was seen once. The chain employs TRBV4-1 and TRBJ1-6, with a weak D call TRBD1 (5 bases). CDR3 length equals 17 residues. Germline V CDR1 and CDR2: MGHRA, YSYEKL. The germline V and J ends were trimmed by 0 bases and 2 bases, with 11 bases remaining between them. In nucleotides, the CDR3 is TGCGCCAGCAGCCAAGACGGGAAGACAGCCTATAATTCACCCCTCCACTTT. Encoded protein: CASSQDGKTAYNSPLHF.

The chain links TRBV20-1 to TRBJ1-5, with D unresolved. The CDR3 extends over 14 amino acids. The germline V and J ends were trimmed by 3 bases and 3 bases, with 12 bases remaining between them. The germline gives CDR1 DFQATT, CDR2 SNEGSKA (reference sequence). Written as DNA, the CDR3 is TGCAGTGCTAGTCGGGGAATTACCAATCAGCCCCAGCATTTT. It encodes CSASRGITNQPQHF.

The V and J genes are TRBV15 and TRBJ1-4; 7 bases align to TRBD1. Germline V lookup: CDR1 LNHNV, CDR2 YYDKDF (reference sequence). V shed 0 bases and J 3 bases; nucleotides not matched to a gene: 4. The length of the CDR3 is 16 residues. CDR3 in amino acids: CATSRDRGTANEKLFF. In nucleotides, the CDR3 is TGTGCCACCAGCAGAGATAGAGGGACAGCTAATGAAAAACTGTTTTTT.

The V call is TRBV5-1, the J call TRBJ2-7; TRBD1 might be the D (5 bases). This CDR3 is 13 amino acids long. Between the trimmed V and J ends, which lost 2 bases and 7 bases, there was a span of 13 bases. Germline values: CDR1 SGHRS, CDR2 YFSETQ. The CDR3 DNA follows: TGCGCCAGCAGCTTCGACAGTTTGGGTGAGCAGTACTTC. Its protein product is CASSFDSLGEQYF.

In nucleotides, the CDR3 is TGTGCCAGTAGTATGACTAGCGGGGGCTCAACCTCTTACAATGAGCAGTTCTTC. Its translation is CASSMTSGGSTSYNEQFF. This rearrangement joins TRBV19 to TRBJ2-1; 12 nucleotides align to TRBD2. The CDR3 sequence is 18 residues long. Germline V CDR1 and CDR2: LNHDA, SQIVND (reference sequence). V shed 3 bases, J shed 4 bases, and the junction held 10 bases outside the gene matches.

The chain joins TRBV12-3 or TRBV12-4 to TRBJ1-4; the D is unclear. V lost 6 bases, J lost 8 bases, and 13 bases lay in between. CDR3 length: 13 amino acids. This CDR3 is CASRPSGREKLFF. CDR3 coding DNA: TGTGCCAGCAGGCCGTCTGGGAGAGAAAAACTGTTTTTT.

The V call is TRBV30, the J call TRBJ1-2; 7 nucleotides agree with TRBD1. V was clipped by 0 bases and J by 5 bases; unmatched bases: 9. The CDR3 runs 15 residues. CDR1 and CDR2 from the germline V gene are GTSNPN and SVGIG (reference sequence). The CDR3 DNA sequence: TGTGCCTGGAGTGTACCCAGACAGGGCAATTATGGCTACACCTTC. Amino acid sequence: CAWSVPRQGNYGYTF.

V is TRBV21-1 and J is TRBJ1-4; TRBD1 reflects the table's D call only, with no check against the DNA. TRBV21-1 corresponds to a pseudogene. This CDR3 is built from 15 residues. CDR3 region: CASSKGTGADEKLFF. CDR3 DNA sequence: TGTGCCAGCAGCAAGGGGACAGGGGCGGATGAAAAACTGTTTTTT.

The V call is TRBV6-5, the J call TRBJ2-2; 8 bases agree with TRBD2. J was trimmed by 5 bases and V by 8 bases; bases with no gene match: 7. The CDR3 extends over 14 amino acids. Per the germline V gene, CDR1 is MNHEY and CDR2 is SVGAGI. The CDR3 loop is CASGIAGRTGELFF. The CDR3 nucleotides are TGTGCCAGCGGTATAGCGGGACGAACCGGGGAGCTGTTTTTT.

The CDR3 sequence: CASSLGTGVNSPLHF. The CDR3, as DNA: TGCGCCAGCAGCTTGGGGACAGGGGTTAATTCACCCCTCCACTTT. The V call is TRBV5-1, the J call TRBJ1-6; 9 bases line up with TRBD1. The V gene's germline CDR1 is SGHRS and CDR2 YFSETQ. This CDR3 region has 15 residues. J gave up 6 bases and V 0 bases, and 1 base lay outside the gene matches.

The chain has TRBV19 and TRBJ2-3, with D tentatively TRBD1 (6 bases). Germline CDR1 and CDR2: LNHDA and SQIVND (reference sequence). There are 14 residues in the CDR3. CDR3 DNA sequence: TGTGCACTAACCTTGGACAGTCTCACAGATACGCAGTATTTT. Translation: CALTLDSLTDTQYF.

The chain links TRBV5-8 to TRBJ1-5; D not certain. Per the germline V gene, CDR1 is SGHTS and CDR2 is YDEGEE. Trimming removed 5 bases at V and 4 bases at J, with 10 bases between. This CDR3 region has 13 residues. CDR3 amino acids: CASRFRGNQPQHF. DNA of the CDR3: TGTGCCAGCAGGTTTCGGGGAAATCAGCCCCAGCATTTT. Variable domain in full (rest from reference TRBV5-8 and TRBJ1-5): EAGVTQSPTHLIKTRGQQATLRCSPISGHTSVYWYQQALGLGLQFLLWYDEGEERNRGNFPPRFSGRQFPNYSSELNVNALELEDSALYLCASRFRGNQPQHFGDGTRLSIL.

This clone was counted a single time. The rearrangement uses TRBV4-2 and TRBJ1-5, with D uncertain. The length of the CDR3 is 12 residues. The germline V gene has CDR1 LGHNA and CDR2 YNFKEQ. Between the trimmed V and J ends, which lost 0 bases and 7 bases, there was a span of 4 bases. The CDR3 region is CASSQDQQPQHF. In DNA form, the CDR3 reads TGTGCCAGCAGCCAAGATCAACAGCCCCAGCATTTT.

The CDR3 DNA is TGTGCCAGCAGCCTCTCCGGACAGGGAGGATCTGGAAACACCATATATTTT. This translates into CASSLSGQGGSGNTIYF. J is TRBJ1-3 and V is TRBV3-1 (or the pseudogene TRBV3-2); 8 nucleotides match TRBD1. V dropped 4 bases and J dropped 1; count of bases not matched to a gene: 9. In germline, CDR1 is LGHDT, CDR2 YNNKEL (reference sequence). The CDR3 covers 17 residues.

This chain uses TRBV6-5 with TRBJ1-6; D call uncertain. This CDR3 has 16 amino acids. Germline values: CDR1 MNHEY, CDR2 SVGAGI. The V gene lost 0 bases and the J gene lost 9 bases, with 15 bases spanning the gap. The CDR3: CASSYSRQRSGSPLHF. CDR3 nucleotides: TGTGCCAGCAGTTACTCGAGACAACGAAGCGGTTCACCCCTCCACTTT.

J is TRBJ2-1 and V is TRBV11-3; 7 bases map to TRBD2. V shed 5 bases and J 0 bases; nucleotides not matched to a gene: 4. Germline values: CDR1 SGHNT, CDR2 YENEEA. CDR3 length equals 15 residues. The CDR3 DNA sequence: TGTGCCAGCAGCCTAGCGGATAGCTCCTACAATGAGCAGTTCTTC. Protein: CASSLADSSYNEQFF.

As DNA, the CDR3 is TGCGCCAGCAGCTTGGGGGCCGGTTCCTACGAGCAGTACTTC. Translated, it gives CASSLGAGSYEQYF. The rearrangement links TRBV5-1 to TRBJ2-7; no clear D. V lost 0 bases and J 1 base, leaving 8 bases between the germline ends. This CDR3 spans 14 amino acids. CDR1 is SGHRS and CDR2 is YFSETQ in the germline V gene.

This clone was recorded once. The chain links TRBV2 to TRBJ2-3; 13 nucleotides align to TRBD2. The germline V gene has CDR1 SNHLY and CDR2 FYNNEI. J was trimmed by 5 bases and V by 11 bases; bases with no gene match: 10. The CDR3 spans 15 residues. CDR3 sequence reads: CAGALAGGGGDTQYF. The CDR3 DNA is TGTGCCGGCGCACTAGCGGGGGGGGGCGGAGATACGCAGTATTTT.

On this clone: The junction and the germline gene differ at one end; a read error may be behind it. The V call is TRBV16, the J call TRBJ1-1; D possibly corresponds to TRBD1 (6 bases). Germline CDR1 KGHSY, CDR2 FQNENV. The CDR3 covers 15 residues. CDR3 DNA: TGTGTCAGCAGCTCTCATACCGGGGGCAACACTGAAGCTTTCTTT. It is translated as CVSSSHTGGNTEAFF.